Shown below are 17 T cell receptor beta chains from a single sample sequenced in a study of molecular identifiers for immune sequencing clone quantification. TCRdb reprocessed the PCR reads via MiXCR and lists one record per CDR3 protein. Found here are tens of thousands of distinct CDR3 sequences, 25% of them singletons; the top ten hold under 2%. The specimen was naive CD8+ T cells from blood, with Jurkat cell RNA spiked in. Subset in this sample: FACS-sorted CD8+CD4-CCR7+CD45RA+ naive T cells. The receptors stem from a human donor in good health. Some libraries in this study had Jurkat cell RNA spiked in.

The sample holds many counts of this clonotype. CDR3: CASSHSPGLAYEQYF. CDR3 in DNA: TGCGCCAGCAGCCACTCCCCGGGACTAGCCTACGAGCAGTACTTC. The chain has TRBV4-3 and TRBJ2-7; TRBD2 aligns across 8 bases. J was trimmed by 2 bases and V by 3 bases; bases with no gene match: 6. Per germline, CDR1 LGHNA and CDR2 YSLEER. The CDR3 runs to 15 residues.

This clonotype showed up many times. This chain links TRBV24-1 with TRBJ1-5, with D maybe TRBD1 (5 bases). Between the trimmed V and J ends, which lost 1 base and 5 bases, there was a span of 8 bases. The CDR3 contains 14 residues. The V gene's germline CDR1 is KGHDR and CDR2 SFDVKD. CDR3 nucleotides: TGTGCCACCAGTGATTTATGGGGGGATCAGCCCCAGCATTTT. Translating it yields CATSDLWGDQPQHF.

In the case of this clonotype: A much larger clone sits a single nucleotide away, making a read error possible. The rearrangement links TRBV5-1 to TRBJ2-7; the D gene is possibly TRBD1 (6 bases). CDR3 length: 12 residues. V was cut by 4 bases and J by 9 bases, with 14 bases left in between. Germline V gene lookup returns CDR1 SGHRS and CDR2 YFSETQ. The DNA of the CDR3 is TGCGCCAGCAGCCCGGGGACAACCGCGCAGTACTTC. It yields the protein CASSPGTTAQYF.

This clonotype was counted many times. The rearrangement joins TRBV28 to TRBJ1-5; D ambiguous. The CDR3 loop spans 18 amino acids. The germline V gene encodes CDR1 MDHEN and CDR2 SYDVKM. The V end lost 5 bases, the J end lost 0 bases, and 20 bases lay between the germline ends. DNA for the CDR3: TGTGCCAGCAGTCGACACGGATCCACCCTCTATAGCAATCAGCCCCAGCATTTT. Residues: CASSRHGSTLYSNQPQHF.

At least ten counts were recorded for this clonotype. This sequence joins TRBV20-1 and TRBJ2-3; 9 nucleotides match TRBD2. Germline trimming cut 3 bases from V and 2 bases from J; bases unmatched to any gene: 9. The CDR3 is made up of 16 amino acids. Germline V gene lookup returns CDR1 DFQATT and CDR2 SNEGSKA (reference sequence). Written as DNA, the CDR3 is TGCAGTGCTAGGGGACCCCTAGCGGGAACCACAGATACGCAGTATTTT. Protein: CSARGPLAGTTDTQYF.

This clonotype was counted ten times or more. The chain couples TRBV24-1 to TRBJ2-1; D is ambiguous. The germline V and J ends were trimmed by 5 bases and 12 bases, with 13 bases remaining between them. Germline CDR1 reads KGHDR; CDR2 reads SFDVKD. The CDR3 covers 12 residues. The CDR3 sequence: CATSAAEHGQFF. Written as DNA, the CDR3 is TGTGCCACCAGTGCGGCGGAACATGGGCAGTTCTTC.

This clonotype was seen ten or more times. The chain couples TRBV27 to TRBJ2-1; TRBD2 aligns across 9 bases. The germline V gene has CDR1 MNHEY and CDR2 SMNVEV (reference sequence). This CDR3 has 16 amino acids. With V trimmed by 2 bases and J by 3 bases, 5 bases remained unmatched. The CDR3 DNA sequence: TGTGCCAGCAGTTTAAGGGCTAGCGGGGTCTACAATGAGCAGTTCTTC. Translated: CASSLRASGVYNEQFF.

Notes on this clonotype: Since a much larger clone is just one base distant, this may be a read error. The rearrangement joins TRBV4-1 to TRBJ2-1; D may match TRBD1 or TRBD2 (5 bases each). The CDR3 is 14 amino acids. Germline V gene sequence: CDR1 MGHRA, CDR2 YSYEKL. The CDR3 DNA follows: TGCGCCAGCAGCCACACCGGACGGGGCAATGAGCAGCTCTTC. This gives the protein CASSHTGRGNEQLF.

Concerning this clonotype itself: A junction boundary mismatches the germline segment, possibly from a read error. The rearrangement joins TRBV10-3 to TRBJ2-3, with D unresolved. CDR1 and CDR2 from the germline V gene are ENHRY and SYGVKD. This CDR3 region has 14 residues. CDR3 coding DNA: TGTGCCATCACCACCGACACGAGCACAAATACGCAGTATTTT. It translates to CAITTDTSTNTQYF.

This clonotype has ten or more counts. The chain joins TRBV27 to TRBJ2-6; D uncertain. Trimming removed 3 bases from V and 0 bases from J, with 12 bases in between. The CDR3 is 17 amino acids. Germline V gene data show CDR1 as MNHEY and CDR2 as SMNVEV (reference sequence). This chain's CDR3 is CASSLHPRTSGANVLTF. The CDR3 DNA reads TGTGCCAGCAGTTTGCATCCCAGGACCTCTGGGGCCAACGTCCTGACTTTC.

Concerning this clonotype itself: A much larger clone differs by one base, so this may be a read error. J is TRBJ1-1 and V is TRBV29-1; D ambiguous. The CDR3 runs 11 residues. CDR1 is SQVTM, CDR2 ANQGSEA, per germline. The CDR3 DNA follows: TGCCGCGCTCCCTGGGGCACTGAAGCTTTCTTT. Protein product: CRAPWGTEAFF.

This clonotype was counted a few times. A single base separates this from a much larger clone, so it may be a read error. The chain employs TRBV6-5 and TRBJ2-7; 9 bases match TRBD2. Looked up from germline, CDR1 is MNHEY and CDR2 is SVGAGI. V lost 6 bases, J lost 3 bases, and 15 bases stayed unmatched. CDR3 length: 17 amino acids. DNA of the CDR3: TGTGCCAGCAGCGAAGGGACTGGCGGGAGGGCCGGCTACGAGCAGTACTTC. Residues: CASSEGTGGRAGYEQYF.

To note about this clonotype: It may be a read error: a sequence one base away is much more abundant. V gene TRBV7-9 combines with J gene TRBJ1-1, with D hard to call. Trimming removed 8 bases from V and 2 bases from J, with 15 bases in between. The CDR3 covers 14 residues. CDR1 and CDR2 from the germline V gene are SEHNR and FQNEAQ (reference sequence). The chain's CDR3 is CASGSRDRNTEAFF. In nucleotides, the CDR3 is TGTGCCAGCGGATCACGGGATCGAAACACTGAAGCTTTCTTT.

This clonotype was picked up many times. The J gene is TRBJ2-3, the V gene TRBV6-6; 10 bases line up with TRBD1. There are 14 residues in the CDR3. With V trimmed by 5 bases and J by 5 bases, 4 bases remained unmatched. Germline assignment: CDR1 MNHNY and CDR2 SVGAGI (reference sequence). The CDR3 DNA is TGTGCCAGCAGTCTTGGACAGGGGGAAGATACGCAGTATTTT. Amino acids: CASSLGQGEDTQYF.

This clonotype came up a few times. V is TRBV18 and J is TRBJ2-1; 10 bases line up with TRBD1. V lost 4 bases, J lost 8 bases, and 8 bases stayed unmatched. Germline V CDR1 and CDR2: KGHSH, LQKENI. The CDR3 covers 15 residues. CDR3 sequence reads: CASSLPGTGVHEQFF. The DNA for the CDR3 is TGTGCCAGCTCACTGCCGGGGACAGGGGTTCATGAGCAGTTCTTC.

This clonotype appeared many times. The V gene is TRBV7-8, the J gene TRBJ2-3; no definite D call. CDR1 is SGHVS and CDR2 is FQNEAQ in the germline V gene. V dropped 5 bases and J dropped 3 bases, with 15 bases sitting between them. The CDR3 loop spans 15 amino acids. CDR3 protein: CASSPRLYITDTQYF. The CDR3 coding sequence is TGTGCCAGCAGCCCTAGGCTCTATATTACAGATACGCAGTATTTT.

The chain employs TRBV11-3 and TRBJ2-3, with D possibly matching TRBD2 (7 bases). Trimming removed 3 bases at V and 5 bases at J, with 21 bases between. Germline V gene lookup returns CDR1 SGHNT and CDR2 YENEEA. The CDR3 spans 17 residues. The chain's CDR3 is CASSFKATQRGGDTQYF. CDR3 in DNA: TGTGCCAGCAGCTTTAAAGCCACCCAAAGGGGGGGAGATACGCAGTATTTT.